The 6 T cell receptor beta chains listed next were all sequenced from one sample in a study of T-cell reconstitution after alpha-beta-depleted transplantation in children. Unique molecular identifiers featured in how the TCRbeta library was prepared. TCRdb re-derived calls from the PCR reads in MiXCR, one entry per CDR3 protein. The profile covers roughly 200,000 distinct CDR3 sequences, with about 6.3% appearing a single time and about 3% taken by the ten largest. The input for sequencing was PBMCs from the stem cell graft donor, taken from the stem cell graft. The receptors come from a human donor who donated a stem cell graft to a child with Wiskott-Aldrich syndrome.

This clonotype was seen ten or more times. This chain joins TRBV12-3 or TRBV12-4 and TRBJ1-2; TRBD1 is a possible D gene (5 bases). V dropped 5 bases and J dropped 2 bases, with 9 bases sitting between them. CDR3 length: 13 residues. DNA of the CDR3: TGTGCCAGCAGTCCACAGGTCAACTATGGCTACACCTTC. This encodes CASSPQVNYGYTF.

V and J are TRBV6-1 and TRBJ2-3, with 10 bases matching TRBD1. V lost 6 bases, J lost 3 bases, and 9 bases stayed unmatched. The CDR3 length is 16 residues. Germline V gene lookup returns CDR1 MNHNS and CDR2 SASEGT. CDR3 loop: CASRKFRDRGTDTQYF. DNA for the CDR3: TGTGCCAGCAGAAAGTTCCGGGACAGGGGAACAGATACGCAGTATTTT.

The chain has TRBV12-3 or TRBV12-4 and TRBJ1-3; 7 nucleotides agree with TRBD1. Trimming took 5 bases from V and 6 from J; bases not matched to a gene: 7. The CDR3 loop spans 14 amino acids. The CDR3 is CASSADRVANTIYF. The CDR3 region has the DNA TGTGCCAGCAGTGCCGACAGGGTTGCAAACACCATATATTTT.

V usage is TRBV2 and J usage is TRBJ2-3, with D maybe TRBD2 (5 bases). Trimming left V 1 base short and J 5 bases short, with 10 bases between. Germline loops: CDR1 SNHLY, CDR2 FYNNEI. This CDR3 region has 14 residues. The CDR3 DNA reads as TGTGCCAGCAGTGAAGGGTTTCGGGGAGATACGCAGTATTTT. This sequence encodes CASSEGFRGDTQYF.

At least ten counts were recorded for this clonotype. V gene TRBV12-3 or TRBV12-4 combines with J gene TRBJ2-1, with 12 bases aligning to TRBD2. The CDR3 runs to 14 residues. The V segment lost 6 bases and the J segment 7 bases; nucleotides outside the gene matches: 4. This chain's CDR3 is CASRPSGRGNEQFF. The CDR3, as DNA: TGTGCCAGCAGACCTAGCGGGAGGGGTAATGAGCAGTTCTTC.

This clonotype came up many times. The genes are TRBV12-3 or TRBV12-4 and TRBJ2-5; D is ambiguous. This CDR3 is built from 14 residues. Trimming removed 6 bases from V and 4 bases from J, with 15 bases in between. The CDR3 sequence is CASSPVARGETQYF. The CDR3 region has the DNA TGTGCCAGCAGCCCGGTCGCTAGAGGAGAGACCCAGTACTTC.